This passage covers 14 T cell receptor beta chains from one sample sequenced in a study of regulatory and conventional T cells in RAG deficiency. The assay was immunoSEQ multiplex PCR, and TCRdb's table has in-frame clones only and misses some. This sample has around 30,000 clones, with about 87% found just once. The sample was also linked to a second study, of regulatory T cells. That work adds: Primers: 52 TRBV forward and 13 TRBJ reverse.

The sequencing input was CD8+ T cells sorted from blood. The source is a human donor in good health.

This clone was picked up a small number of times. J is TRBJ1-2 and V is TRBV5-4; the D is unclear. CDR1 SGHNT and CDR2 YYREEE come from the germline V gene (reference sequence). This CDR3 has 14 amino acids. Trimming stripped 0 bases from V and 4 bases from J, with 10 bases between. CDR3 nucleotides: TGTGCCAGCAGCTTGGATAACAGCGGCTATGGCTACACCTTC. Encoded protein: CASSLDNSGYGYTF.

The rearrangement links TRBV27 to TRBJ1-1; D is undetermined. The germline V gene encodes CDR1 MNHEY and CDR2 SMNVEV (reference sequence). The CDR3 covers 15 residues. The V end was cut by 3 bases, the J end by 0 bases, with 11 bases between. CDR3 nucleotide sequence: TGTGCCAGCAGTTTTGGGCCGACTATGAACACTGAAGCTTTCTTT. Protein sequence: CASSFGPTMNTEAFF.

In this sample, this clone turned up a few times. The rearrangement joins TRBV27 to TRBJ2-7; TRBD1 matches 8 bases. Trimming cost V 5 bases and J 2 bases; bases outside gene matches: 5. Germline lookup yields CDR1 MNHEY and CDR2 SMNVEV (reference sequence). The CDR3 consists of 14 residues. This CDR3 is CASSKGQDTYEQYF. The CDR3 DNA is TGTGCCAGCAGTAAGGGACAGGACACCTACGAGCAGTACTTC.

The chain joins TRBV10-1 to TRBJ1-1; D gene uncertain. Per the germline V gene, CDR1 is WNHNN and CDR2 is SYGVQD (reference sequence). V was shortened by 2 bases and J by 4 bases, with 8 bases between the two germline ends. The CDR3 length is 13 residues. Here the CDR3 reads CASSEEGGTEAFF. The CDR3 DNA sequence: TGCGCCAGCAGTGAGGAAGGTGGCACTGAAGCTTTCTTT.

Only one count was recorded for this clone. One end of the junction varies from germline; a read error may be responsible. The chain uses TRBV7-7 and TRBJ1-1; TRBD1 aligns across 10 bases. Per germline, CDR1 SSHAT and CDR2 FNYEAQ (reference sequence). The CDR3 spans 16 residues. The CDR3 bases are TGTGCTAGCAGCTTAGGGGGACAGGGGAAGAACACTGAAGCTTTCTTT. Its translation: CASSLGGQGKNTEAFF.

The gene calls are TRBV2 and TRBJ2-1, with TRBD2 matching 7 bases. The V segment lost 11 bases and the J segment 5 bases; nucleotides outside the gene matches: 15. The CDR3 covers 15 residues. Germline CDR1 is SNHLY and CDR2 is FYNNEI. CDR3 sequence: CARAEWGGGDNEQFF. CDR3 sequence (DNA): TGTGCCCGCGCCGAGTGGGGGGGAGGGGACAATGAGCAGTTCTTC.

J is TRBJ2-7 and V is TRBV2; 9 nucleotides agree with TRBD1. The CDR3 contains 15 residues. Germline CDR1 SNHLY, CDR2 FYNNEI. Trimming cost V 3 bases and J 1 base; bases outside gene matches: 4. The CDR3 DNA reads as TGTGCCAGCAGTGAGGGGGACAGGGCATCCTACGAGCAGTACTTC. Protein sequence: CASSEGDRASYEQYF.

The rearrangement links TRBV14 to TRBJ2-5; unclear D gene. Germline loops: CDR1 SGHDN, CDR2 FVKESK. The CDR3 runs to 14 residues. With 0 bases removed from V and 5 bases from J, the gap between germline ends came to 10 bases. CDR3 loop: CASSQDSSQETQYF. CDR3 DNA sequence: TGTGCCAGCAGCCAAGATTCCAGCCAGGAGACCCAGTACTTC.

The chain links TRBV12-5 to TRBJ1-2, with D uncertain. Trimming took 1 base from V and 2 from J, leaving 2 bases between them. Germline V gene data show CDR1 as LGHNT and CDR2 as FRNRAP. The CDR3 sequence is 12 residues long. CDR3 sequence: CASGLGNYGYTF. The CDR3 nucleotides are TGTGCTAGTGGTTTGGGGAACTATGGCTACACCTTC. The full variable domain, rest sourced from reference TRBV12-5 and TRBJ1-2, is DARVTQTPRHKVTEMGQEVTMRCQPILGHNTVFWYRQTMMQGLELLAYFRNRAPLDDSGMPKDRFSAEMPDATLATLKIQPSEPRDSAVYFCASGLGNYGYTFGSGTRLTVV.

This clone was detected only once. The V gene is TRBV19, the J gene TRBJ2-3; D ambiguous. The V and J ends lost 3 bases and 2 bases respectively, with 9 bases between them. The CDR3 totals 14 residues. Germline V gives CDR1 LNHDA, CDR2 SQIVND (reference sequence). The CDR3 is CASSMRGYTDTQYF. The CDR3 nucleotides are TGTGCCAGTAGTATGCGCGGATACACAGATACGCAGTATTTT.

This sequence joins TRBV30 and TRBJ2-1; the D gene is possibly TRBD2 (5 bases). Germline V gene lookup returns CDR1 GTSNPN and CDR2 SVGIG (reference sequence). The length of the CDR3 is 13 residues. With 0 bases removed from V and 9 bases from J, the gap between germline ends came to 12 bases. The CDR3 nucleotides are TGTGCCTGGAGTGTACTAGATACACGTGAGCAGTTCTTC. It specifies CAWSVLDTREQFF. The variable domain in full, with the rest retrieved from reference TRBV30 and TRBJ2-1, is SQTIHQWPATLVQPVGSPLSLECTVEGTSNPNLYWYRQAAGRGLQLLFYSVGIGQISSEVPQNLSASRPQDRQFILSSKKLLLSDSGFYLCAWSVLDTREQFFGPGTRLTVL.

This clone was counted a single time. The V call is TRBV6-1, the J call TRBJ2-3; D is ambiguous. The germline V gene has CDR1 MNHNS and CDR2 SASEGT. This CDR3 is built from 12 residues. V was cut by 1 base and J by 5 bases, with 4 bases left in between. The CDR3 DNA reads TGTGCCAGCAGTGAAGGAATAGATACGCAGTATTTT. Protein: CASSEGIDTQYF.

The chain links TRBV4-1 to TRBJ2-1; 7 bases map to TRBD1. Germline V gives CDR1 MGHRA, CDR2 YSYEKL. V lost 4 bases, J lost 8 bases, and 8 bases stayed unmatched. This CDR3 is built from 14 residues. CDR3 DNA sequence: TGCGCCAGCAGCCCCCGGGACAGCGTCGATGAGCAGTTCTTC. Protein sequence: CASSPRDSVDEQFF.

This clone has a single count. The chain is built from TRBV18 and TRBJ2-1, with 9 bases identical to TRBD1. The CDR3 runs 16 residues. In germline, CDR1 is KGHSH, CDR2 LQKENI. Losses at the gene ends were 2 bases for V and 5 bases for J; bases not matched to a gene: 7. The CDR3 DNA follows: TGTGCCAGCTCACCATCCGGGACAGGGCTTAACAATGAGCAGTTCTTC. As protein: CASSPSGTGLNNEQFF.